This T cell receptor beta chain originates from a study of CD8 T cells in ankylosing spondylitis. Findings and limits, study-wide: Made up of eight or nine highly homologous variants, a TCR beta motif appeared characteristic of ankylosing spondylitis blood. Earlier reports found some motif variants in synovial fluid and blood in reactive arthritis. There was reportedly significant enrichment of clones that were disease-linked in matched ankylosing spondylitis synovial fluid.

Germline V gene sequence: CDR1 LNHDA, CDR2 SQIVND (reference sequence). This CDR3 is built from 18 residues. J gave up 2 bases and V 5 bases, and 15 bases lay outside the gene matches. Making use of molecular barcodes, quantitative 5'-RACE generated TCR beta libraries. Using its own MiXCR run on the 5' RACE reads, TCRdb lists one record per CDR3 protein. The profile covers some 150,000 distinct CDR3 sequences, with about 10% appearing a single time and roughly 4.3% taken by the ten largest. This clonotype was found many times. Antigen: not known. This chain connects TRBV19 to TRBJ1-3; 7 nucleotides line up with TRBD1. Sequenced sample: blood, either unsorted or a sorted T cell fraction (not recorded which). This receptor was obtained from a female donor with ankylosing spondylitis or in good health (not recorded which). In DNA, the CDR3 is TGTGCCAGTAGTTTTCCGACAGGGTCGAGGGGGGCTGGAAACACCATATATTTT. Residues: CASSFPTGSRGAGNTIYF.